The T cell receptor beta chain under discussion was sequenced for a study of blood T cell repertoires in COVID-19. For the study at large: Samples of COVID-19 (acute and convalescent) were obtained from the United States, Italy and Spain.

Germline V gene data show CDR1 as SQVTM and CDR2 as ANQGSEA. The length of the CDR3 is 14 residues. After removal of 6 bases from V and 4 bases from J, the junction contained 12 bases not matched to a gene. In the study's own analysis: Reference gene primers were amplified, and this amplification served to estimate nucleated cell counts. Method: immunoSEQ multiplex PCR; TCRdb's copy keeps in-frame clones and lacks some. Clone size and the V and J calls come from that table; the DNA yielded D and trimming. This sample has 180,000 or so clones; 88% occur once, and the top ten carry 3.5% to 5%. The sequence was collected from a woman under 40 with acute or convalescent COVID-19. The sequenced sample was peripheral blood. This sequence joins TRBV29-1 and TRBJ2-7, with 7 bases that match TRBD1. The chain's CDR3 is CSVALRDSEYEQYF. In DNA, the CDR3 is TGCAGCGTAGCCCTCCGGGACAGTGAATACGAGCAGTACTTC.